These T cell receptor beta chains were read from a single sample in a study of CD8 T cells in ankylosing spondylitis. TCRdb re-analysed the 5' RACE reads in MiXCR, keeping a single row per CDR3 protein. The sample carries about 190,000 distinct CDR3 sequences, 10% to 15% recorded once. Sequencing input: blood, either unsorted or a sorted T cell fraction (not recorded which). The receptor source for this set is a female donor with ankylosing spondylitis or in good health (not recorded which). The CDR3 runs from the conserved cysteine through the conserved F or W. The D gene is left open where the match is weak. The listing skips clone size in some rows; elsewhere it reads once, few, many or a size class.

v_call: TRBV10-3
j_call: TRBJ2-1
clone_size: many
d_call: TRBD1
cdr3_nt: TGTGCCATCAGTGGGGGACAGTCCTACAATGAGCAGTTCTTC
cdr3_aa: CAISGGQSYNEQFF

v_call: TRBV20-1
j_call: TRBJ1-5
clone_size: many
d_call: .
cdr3_nt: TGCAGTGCTTCAAAACAGGGTAATCAGCCCCAGCATTTT
cdr3_aa: CSASKQGNQPQHF

v_call: TRBV18
j_call: TRBJ2-5
clone_size: .
d_call: .
cdr3_nt: TGTGCCAGCTCACCACCTACGGGAGTAACTGAGACCCAGTACTTC
cdr3_aa: CASSPPTGVTETQYF

v_call: TRBV9
j_call: TRBJ2-2
clone_size: .
d_call: .
cdr3_nt: TGTGCCAGCAGCGGAGGGGGTACAGTTTACACCGGGGAGCTGTTTTTT
cdr3_aa: CASSGGGTVYTGELFF

v_call: TRBV7-2
j_call: TRBJ2-7
clone_size: many
d_call: .
cdr3_nt: TGTGCCAGCAGCTTAGTGGGGCTCCCGAGCTCCTACGAGCAGTACTTC
cdr3_aa: CASSLVGLPSSYEQYF

v_call: TRBV6-2/TRBV6-3
j_call: TRBJ2-1
clone_size: few
d_call: TRBD2
cdr3_nt: TGTGCCAGCAGACTCGGGAGGGGATACAATGAGCAGTTCTTC
cdr3_aa: CASRLGRGYNEQFF

v_call: TRBV5-1
j_call: TRBJ2-3
clone_size: .
d_call: TRBD2
cdr3_nt: TGCGCCAGCAGTCAAATCGGACTAGCGGGAGGTGCTAGCACAGATACGCAGTATTTT
cdr3_aa: CASSQIGLAGGASTDTQYF

v_call: TRBV20-1
j_call: TRBJ1-1
clone_size: many
d_call: .
cdr3_nt: TGCAGTGCTAGAGAGAGTGGGCAGAACACTGAAGCTTTCTTT
cdr3_aa: CSARESGQNTEAFF

v_call: TRBV12-3/TRBV12-4
j_call: TRBJ1-1
clone_size: many
d_call: .
cdr3_nt: TGTGCCAGCAGCCCCTCCGAGGGCACTGAAGCTTTCTTT
cdr3_aa: CASSPSEGTEAFF

v_call: TRBV5-1
j_call: TRBJ1-6
clone_size: few
d_call: .
cdr3_nt: TGCGCCAGCAGCCCAAGGGAGCCGAGTACGGGGGATTCACCCCTCCACTTT
cdr3_aa: CASSPREPSTGDSPLHF

v_call: TRBV18
j_call: TRBJ2-1
clone_size: .
d_call: TRBD2
cdr3_nt: TGTGCCAGCTCATCCGGGACTAGCGGGAGGATGAATGAGCAGTTCTTC
cdr3_aa: CASSSGTSGRMNEQFF

v_call: TRBV29-1
j_call: TRBJ2-2
clone_size: many
d_call: .
cdr3_nt: TGCAGCGTTGAAAAGGGTAGCAACACCGGGGAGCTGTTTTTT
cdr3_aa: CSVEKGSNTGELFF

v_call: TRBV28
j_call: TRBJ2-1
clone_size: many
d_call: TRBD2
cdr3_nt: TGTGCCAGCAGTTCGCGGGGACTAGCGACCCCCGTCTCCTACAATGAGCAGTTCTTC
cdr3_aa: CASSSRGLATPVSYNEQFF

v_call: TRBV7-2
j_call: TRBJ2-7
clone_size: many
d_call: TRBD1
cdr3_nt: TGTGCCAGCAGCTTAGACAGGGGAAGGTACGAGCAGTACTTC
cdr3_aa: CASSLDRGRYEQYF

v_call: TRBV7-8
j_call: TRBJ2-2
clone_size: few
d_call: .
cdr3_nt: TGTGCCAGCAGCTTTGCAGGCGTCGCCGGGGAGCTGTTTTTT
cdr3_aa: CASSFAGVAGELFF

v_call: TRBV4-3
j_call: TRBJ1-5
clone_size: many
d_call: .
cdr3_nt: TGCGCCAGCAGCCAAGTTTGGGGCAATCAGCCCCAGCATTTT
cdr3_aa: CASSQVWGNQPQHF

v_call: TRBV12-3/TRBV12-4
j_call: TRBJ2-1
clone_size: many
d_call: TRBD2
cdr3_nt: TGTGCCAGCAGGGTAGCGGGGAGAGTAAATGAGCAGTTCTTC
cdr3_aa: CASRVAGRVNEQFF

v_call: TRBV27
j_call: TRBJ1-1
clone_size: .
d_call: TRBD1
cdr3_nt: TGTGCCAGCAGTTTATCGATACGGGGACAGGTCGGAGGCGCTTTCTTT
cdr3_aa: CASSLSIRGQVGGAFF

v_call: TRBV19
j_call: TRBJ1-2
clone_size: .
d_call: .
cdr3_nt: TGTGCCAGTAGCAAGGACGGGTTTGATTTCTATGGCTACACCTTC
cdr3_aa: CASSKDGFDFYGYTF

v_call: TRBV18
j_call: TRBJ1-2
clone_size: few
d_call: .
cdr3_nt: TGTGCCAGCTCACCAGATAGGTCCTTCTATGGCTACACCTTC
cdr3_aa: CASSPDRSFYGYTF

v_call: TRBV10-3
j_call: TRBJ2-1
clone_size: many
d_call: .
cdr3_nt: TGTGCCATCAGTGAGGGGCTCGGCAATGAGCAGTTCTTC
cdr3_aa: CAISEGLGNEQFF

v_call: TRBV6-2/TRBV6-3
j_call: TRBJ2-2
clone_size: many
d_call: .
cdr3_nt: TGTGCCAGCAGTCGCCTGAACGGGGAGCTGTTTTTT
cdr3_aa: CASSRLNGELFF

v_call: TRBV20-1
j_call: TRBJ2-7
clone_size: few
d_call: TRBD2
cdr3_nt: TGCAGTGCTAAATTCGCGGGAGGCGCGTCCGAGCAGTACTTC
cdr3_aa: CSAKFAGGASEQYF

v_call: TRBV4-1
j_call: TRBJ1-2
clone_size: .
d_call: TRBD1
cdr3_nt: TGCGCCAGCAGCCAAGATCGAGGAGGGGGCTACTATGGCTACACCTTC
cdr3_aa: CASSQDRGGGYYGYTF

v_call: TRBV5-1
j_call: TRBJ2-7
clone_size: many
d_call: TRBD2
cdr3_nt: TGCGCCAGCAGCCAGACTAGCGGGAGGGCCTACGAGCAGTACTTC
cdr3_aa: CASSQTSGRAYEQYF

v_call: TRBV7-9
j_call: TRBJ1-2
clone_size: few
d_call: TRBD1
cdr3_nt: TGTGCCAGCAGCTTAGCGGACAGGGTACCTTATGGCTACACCTTC
cdr3_aa: CASSLADRVPYGYTF

v_call: TRBV15
j_call: TRBJ2-7
clone_size: .
d_call: TRBD2
cdr3_nt: TGTGCCACCAGCAGGTCCCGGGGGGGAGAGTCCTACGAGCAGTACTTC
cdr3_aa: CATSRSRGGESYEQYF

v_call: TRBV5-1
j_call: TRBJ2-3
clone_size: many
d_call: .
cdr3_nt: TGCGCCAGCAGCTCCCGGAGAGATACGCAGTATTTT
cdr3_aa: CASSSRRDTQYF

v_call: TRBV9
j_call: TRBJ2-7
clone_size: many
d_call: TRBD2
cdr3_nt: TGTGCCAGCAGCTTCAGGACTAGCGGGAGTGTAGACGAGCAGTACTTC
cdr3_aa: CASSFRTSGSVDEQYF

v_call: TRBV12-3/TRBV12-4
j_call: TRBJ1-5
clone_size: .
d_call: .
cdr3_nt: TGTGCCAGCAGCCCTCCGCGACACATTGATCAGCCCCATCATTTT
cdr3_aa: CASSPPRHIDQPHHF

v_call: TRBV5-4
j_call: TRBJ2-5
clone_size: .
d_call: .
cdr3_nt: TGTGCCAGCAGCCGTGGGTCAGCGGAGACCCAGTACTTC
cdr3_aa: CASSRGSAETQYF

v_call: TRBV6-5
j_call: TRBJ2-7
clone_size: few
d_call: TRBD1
cdr3_nt: TGTGCCAGCAGTTATGTGGCGACAGGGGGAAGCGAGCAGTACTTC
cdr3_aa: CASSYVATGGSEQYF

v_call: TRBV7-2
j_call: TRBJ2-4
clone_size: many
d_call: .
cdr3_nt: TGTGCCAGCAGCTTTATGGGGACCCAAAACATTCAGTACTTC
cdr3_aa: CASSFMGTQNIQYF

v_call: TRBV12-3/TRBV12-4
j_call: TRBJ1-5
clone_size: many
d_call: .
cdr3_nt: TGTGCCAGCAGCCAAACGGGCAGGGGTAGTCAGCCCCAGCATTTT
cdr3_aa: CASSQTGRGSQPQHF

v_call: TRBV28
j_call: TRBJ1-5
clone_size: many
d_call: .
cdr3_nt: TGTGCCAGCTTTCCGCCTGGCGGGGGTCGACGGGACGGAAGCAATCAGCCCCAGCATTTT
cdr3_aa: CASFPPGGGRRDGSNQPQHF

v_call: TRBV27
j_call: TRBJ2-4
clone_size: few
d_call: TRBD2
cdr3_nt: TGTGCCAGCAGTCCGCGGGGGGTCCTAGCCAAAAACATTCAGTACTTC
cdr3_aa: CASSPRGVLAKNIQYF